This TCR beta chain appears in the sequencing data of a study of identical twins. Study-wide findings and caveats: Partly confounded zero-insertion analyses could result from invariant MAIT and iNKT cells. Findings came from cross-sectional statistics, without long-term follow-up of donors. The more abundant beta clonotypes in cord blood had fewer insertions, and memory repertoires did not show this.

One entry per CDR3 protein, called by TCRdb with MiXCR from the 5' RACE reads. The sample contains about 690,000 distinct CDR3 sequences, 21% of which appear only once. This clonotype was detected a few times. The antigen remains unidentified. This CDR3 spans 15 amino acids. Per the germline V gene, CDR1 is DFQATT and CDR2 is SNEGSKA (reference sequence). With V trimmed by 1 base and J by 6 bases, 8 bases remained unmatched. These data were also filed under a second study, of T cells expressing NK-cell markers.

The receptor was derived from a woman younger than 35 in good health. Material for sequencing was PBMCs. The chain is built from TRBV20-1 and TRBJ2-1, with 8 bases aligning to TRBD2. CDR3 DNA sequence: TGCAGTGCTAGAGTGGCAGCGGGAGCTGTCAATGAGCAGTTCTTC. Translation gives CSARVAAGAVNEQFF.